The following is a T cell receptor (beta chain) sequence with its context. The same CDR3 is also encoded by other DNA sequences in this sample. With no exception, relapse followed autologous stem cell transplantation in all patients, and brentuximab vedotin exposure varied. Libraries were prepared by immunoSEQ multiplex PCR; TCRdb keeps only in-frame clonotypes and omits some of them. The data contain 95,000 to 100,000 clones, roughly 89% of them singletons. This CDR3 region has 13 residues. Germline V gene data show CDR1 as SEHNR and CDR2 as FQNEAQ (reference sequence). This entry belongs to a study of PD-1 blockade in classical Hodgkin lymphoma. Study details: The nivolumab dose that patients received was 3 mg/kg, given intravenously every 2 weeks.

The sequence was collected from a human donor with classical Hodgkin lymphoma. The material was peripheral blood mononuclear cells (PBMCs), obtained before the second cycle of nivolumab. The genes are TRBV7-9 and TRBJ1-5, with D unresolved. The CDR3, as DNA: TGTGCTAGCGGGGAAGGAAGGGAACAGCCCCAGCATTTT. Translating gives CASGEGREQPQHF.